This TCR beta chain was retrieved from a study of radiotherapy plus CTLA-4 blockade in lung cancer. Study-wide results and limits: The best predictor of response was reported to be early blood T cell clone dynamics, with interferon-beta. Expansion of tumor-derived TCR clones was observed in blood after radiotherapy plus ipilimumab.

Assay used: immunoSEQ multiplex PCR; TCRdb lists only in-frame clones, some missing. The sample lists more than 90,000 clones, roughly four fifths occurring once. For this clone: The antigen is unknown.

V shed 3 bases and J shed 2 bases, with 10 bases lying between them. The V gene's germline CDR1 is SEHNR and CDR2 FQNEAQ (reference sequence). The CDR3 spans 14 residues. The clonotype originates from a human donor with non-small cell lung cancer that progressed on radiotherapy plus ipilimumab. Some clones in this sample may be carry-over from other donors' samples. The sample in question was peripheral blood, obtained from a patient treated with radiotherapy plus ipilimumab. The rearrangement uses TRBV7-9 and TRBJ1-1, with D possibly being TRBD1 (5 bases). CDR3 sequence reads: CASSLFQGNTEAFF. The CDR3 bases are TGTGCCAGCAGCTTGTTTCAGGGCAACACTGAAGCTTTCTTT.